This T cell receptor beta chain stems from a study of cytomegalovirus exposure and HLA in healthy donors. Overall study results and limits: Donors belonging to an Asian-associated ancestry cluster reportedly showed fewer N-insertions in productive TCRs than the roughly 670-donor mean, according to what a later analysis found.

For this clone: What it binds is unknown.

V shed 6 bases and J 4 bases; nucleotides not matched to a gene: 5. CDR3 length: 13 residues. In germline, CDR1 is MNHEY, CDR2 SMNVEV (reference sequence). PCR involved 60 Vbeta and 13 Jbeta primers. Produced via immunoSEQ multiplex PCR; TCRdb's table is partial and in-frame only. The table lists about 190,000 clones, 80% of them singletons. The TCR originated in a woman aged 35 to 49 in good health and CMV-seronegative. The V call is TRBV27, the J call TRBJ1-2, with 7 bases that match TRBD1. Sequencing was performed on PBMCs. As DNA, the CDR3 is TGTGCCAGCAGGAACAGGGGAGCCTATGGCTACACCTTC. This sequence encodes CASRNRGAYGYTF.